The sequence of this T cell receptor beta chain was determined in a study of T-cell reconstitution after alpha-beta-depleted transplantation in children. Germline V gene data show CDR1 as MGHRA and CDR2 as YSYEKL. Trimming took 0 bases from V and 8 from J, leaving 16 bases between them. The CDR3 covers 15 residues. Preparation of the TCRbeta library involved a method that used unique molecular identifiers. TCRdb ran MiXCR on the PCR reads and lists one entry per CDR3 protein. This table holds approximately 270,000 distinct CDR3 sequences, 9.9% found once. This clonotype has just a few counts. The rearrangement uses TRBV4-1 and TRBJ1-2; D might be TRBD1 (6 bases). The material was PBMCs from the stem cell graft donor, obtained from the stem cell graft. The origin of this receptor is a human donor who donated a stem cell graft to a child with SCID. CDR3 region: CASSQDLTGGDGYTF. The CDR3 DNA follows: TGCGCCAGCAGCCAAGATCTTACGGGGGGCGACGGCTACACCTTC.